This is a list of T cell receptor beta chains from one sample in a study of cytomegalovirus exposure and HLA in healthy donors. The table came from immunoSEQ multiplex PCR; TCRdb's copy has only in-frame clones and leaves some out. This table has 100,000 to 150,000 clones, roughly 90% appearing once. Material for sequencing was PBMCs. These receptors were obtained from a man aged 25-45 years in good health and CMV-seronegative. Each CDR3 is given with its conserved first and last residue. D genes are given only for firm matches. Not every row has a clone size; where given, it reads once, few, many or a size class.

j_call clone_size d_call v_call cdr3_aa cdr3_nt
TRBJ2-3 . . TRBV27 CASSFVVRRRGLPDTQYF TGTGCCAGCAGTTTCGTGGTTAGGCGGCGGGGGCTGCCAGATACGCAGTATTTT
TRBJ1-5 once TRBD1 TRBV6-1 CASSERGQGGQPQHF TGTGCCAGCAGTGAAAGGGGACAGGGTGGTCAGCCCCAGCATTTT
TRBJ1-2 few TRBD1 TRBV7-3 CASSPTGVDYGYTF TGTGCCAGCAGCCCTACAGGGGTTGACTATGGCTACACCTTC
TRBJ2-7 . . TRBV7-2 CASSLGWVGQGGARGEQYF TGTGCCAGCAGCTTAGGTTGGGTCGGACAGGGAGGGGCGAGGGGAGAGCAGTACTTC
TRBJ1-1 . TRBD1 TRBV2 CASSGGRGAQAFF TGTGCCAGCAGTGGGGGCAGGGGGGCACAAGCTTTCTTT
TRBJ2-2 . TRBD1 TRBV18 CASSPADRGNLNTGELFF TGTGCCAGCTCACCGGCGGACAGGGGGAATCTTAACACCGGGGAGCTGTTTTTT
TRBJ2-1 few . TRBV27 CASSLGGRAYNEQFF TGTGCCAGCAGTTTGGGGGGGCGGGCCTACAATGAGCAGTTCTTC
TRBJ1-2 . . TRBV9 CASSVGGGHGYTF TGTGCCAGCAGCGTAGGTGGCGGCCATGGCTACACCTTC
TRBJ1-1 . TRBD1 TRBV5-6 CASSARQGIVAFF TGTGCCAGCAGCGCCCGACAGGGGATCGTTGCTTTCTTT
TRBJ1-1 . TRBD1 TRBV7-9 CASSHKGRGQGVGEAFF TGTGCCAGCAGCCATAAGGGACGAGGGCAGGGGGTCGGTGAAGCTTTCTTT
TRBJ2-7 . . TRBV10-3 CAISRGLDPASYEQYF TGTGCCATCTCCCGAGGGCTCGACCCAGCCTCCTACGAGCAGTACTTC
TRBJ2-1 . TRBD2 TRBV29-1 CSVFGTSPNEQFF TGCAGCGTCTTCGGGACTAGCCCAAATGAGCAGTTCTTC
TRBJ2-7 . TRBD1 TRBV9 CASSVGDRPYEQYF TGTGCCAGCAGCGTAGGGGACAGGCCCTACGAGCAGTACTTC
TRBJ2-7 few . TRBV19 CASRDTTYEQYF TGTGCCAGTAGGGACACGACCTACGAGCAGTACTTC
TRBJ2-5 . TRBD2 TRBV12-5 CASGLDVWGKAGGSETQYF TGTGCTAGTGGTTTGGATGTTTGGGGGAAAGCGGGAGGGTCGGAGACCCAGTACTTC
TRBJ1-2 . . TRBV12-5 CASGLWGGYGYTF TGTGCTAGTGGTTTGTGGGGGGGCTATGGCTACACCTTC
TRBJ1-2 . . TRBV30 CAWRDTGKAGYTF TGTGCCTGGAGGGACACAGGGAAAGCGGGCTACACCTTC
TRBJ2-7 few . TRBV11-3 CASSPEPGIHEQYF TGTGCCAGCAGCCCAGAGCCGGGGATCCACGAGCAGTACTTC
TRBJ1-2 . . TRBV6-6 CASSPGRYGYTF TGTGCCAGCAGTCCGGGTCGGTATGGCTACACCTTC
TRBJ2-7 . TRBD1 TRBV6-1 CASSPDRVAYEQYF TGTGCCAGCAGCCCAGACAGGGTCGCCTACGAGCAGTACTTC
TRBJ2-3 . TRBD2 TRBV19 CASTRHVAGGLADTQYF TGTGCCAGTACCCGCCACGTAGCGGGAGGCTTGGCAGATACGCAGTATTTT
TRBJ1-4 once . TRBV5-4 CASSLATGKNEKLFF TGTGCCAGCAGCTTGGCTACAGGGAAAAATGAAAAACTGTTTTTT